The 4 T cell receptor beta chains below all came from one sample that was sequenced in a study of CD8 T cells in ankylosing spondylitis. General observations from the study: In ankylosing spondylitis blood, a motif of roughly 8 highly homologous TCR beta variants appeared characteristic.

Their antigens remain unidentified. From the 5' RACE reads, TCRdb called clonotypes with MiXCR, one entry per CDR3 protein. The sample has fewer than 550,000 distinct CDR3 sequences, approximately 5.3% seen once. Sequencing was carried out using blood, either unsorted or a sorted T cell fraction (not recorded which). Receptor source: a male donor with ankylosing spondylitis.

This clonotype was observed many times. V gene TRBV7-8 combines with J gene TRBJ2-1; 14 bases align to TRBD2. V lost 5 bases, J lost 7 bases, and 10 bases stayed unmatched. The CDR3 has 17 amino acids. Germline V gene sequence: CDR1 SGHVS, CDR2 FQNEAQ. CDR3: CASSNGTSGGLGNEQFF. The CDR3 DNA reads TGTGCCAGCAGCAACGGGACTAGCGGGGGACTAGGAAATGAGCAGTTCTTC.

This clonotype was found a few times. Possible read error: a much larger clone is one base away. The chain employs TRBV20-1 and TRBJ1-1; D uncertain. The CDR3 sequence is 10 residues long. Germline assignment: CDR1 DFQATT and CDR2 SNEGSKA (reference sequence). The CDR3 loop is CCARDPEAFF. CDR3 sequence (DNA): TGCTGTGCTAGAGACCCTGAAGCTTTCTTT.

The chain recombines TRBV12-3 or TRBV12-4 with TRBJ2-2, with TRBD2 matching over 7 bases. This CDR3 region has 18 residues. V lost 0 bases, J lost 4 bases, and 11 bases stayed unmatched. As DNA, the CDR3 is TGTGCCAGCAGTTTAGCCCCAGGGCGGGGGAAGGGCACCGGGGAGCTGTTTTTT. Its protein product is CASSLAPGRGKGTGELFF.

This clonotype was seen repeatedly, ten times or more. J is TRBJ2-7 and V is TRBV27; 9 positions match TRBD1. Trimming removed 6 bases from V and 2 bases from J; junction bases left unmatched: 8. CDR1 and CDR2 from the germline V gene are MNHEY and SMNVEV (reference sequence). The CDR3 contains 15 residues. The CDR3 DNA follows: TGTGCCAGCAGGGGTTGGACAGGGGCTACCTACGAGCAGTACTTC. As protein: CASRGWTGATYEQYF.